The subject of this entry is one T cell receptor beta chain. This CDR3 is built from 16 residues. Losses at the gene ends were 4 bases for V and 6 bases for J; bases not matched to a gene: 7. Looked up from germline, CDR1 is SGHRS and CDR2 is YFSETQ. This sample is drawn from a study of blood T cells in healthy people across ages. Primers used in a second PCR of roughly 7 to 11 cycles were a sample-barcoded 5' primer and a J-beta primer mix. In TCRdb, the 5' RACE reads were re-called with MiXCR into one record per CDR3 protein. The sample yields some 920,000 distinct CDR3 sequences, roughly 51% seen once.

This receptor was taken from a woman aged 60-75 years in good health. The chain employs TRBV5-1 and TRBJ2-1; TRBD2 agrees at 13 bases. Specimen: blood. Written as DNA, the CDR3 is TGCGCCAGCAGCCCCCAGACTAGCGGGGGGCTCAATGAGCAGTTCTTC. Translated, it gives CASSPQTSGGLNEQFF.